This T cell receptor beta chain was retrieved from a study of blood T cell repertoires in COVID-19. Study-level background: Samples came from the United States, Italy and Spain, spanning acute and convalescent COVID-19. T cells, B-cell-depleted T cells, or PBMCs provided the cDNA or gDNA that served as material.

J lost 3 bases, V lost 4 bases, and 5 bases had no gene match. CDR3 length: 15 amino acids. Germline assignment: CDR1 ENHRY and CDR2 SYGVKD. Per the original data handling: Using reference gene primer amplification, nucleated cell counts were estimated. This table comes from immunoSEQ multiplex PCR, and its TCRdb copy is limited to in-frame clones, with some not included. V and J calls and clone size come straight from that table; D and trimming were deduced from the DNA. Altogether more than 60,000 clones are present, 75% to 90% being singletons, with the ten largest covering roughly 4.5%. This clone showed up just once.

Source material: peripheral blood. The V and J genes are TRBV10-3 and TRBJ2-2; TRBD2 aligns across 7 bases. This TCR came from a woman between 45 and 65 years old with active COVID-19. As DNA, the CDR3 is TGTGCCATCAGTGGGGGGGGATTTGACACCGGGGAGCTGTTTTTT. Its translation is CAISGGGFDTGELFF.